These 27 T cell receptor beta chains came from one sample sequenced in a study of T cell responses to AZD1222 COVID-19 vaccine (dated by TCRdb to 2020 to 2022). The time point label, read with the paper, signifies: baseline before first vaccination. Receptor libraries were prepared by the immunoSEQ multiplex PCR assay. This is the immuneACCESS table as TCRdb keeps it, with only in-frame sequences that have V and J called. A part of the clones is gone; compared with another copy, unresolved V genes explain less than half, and the rest is unexplained. This sample lists some 140,000 clones; roughly 90% were detected once. The ten largest clones take up approximately 19% of the sample. The starting material was peripheral blood, obtained on day 0 of AZD1222 vaccination. The receptors shown here come from an adult in good health.

The chain uses TRBV18 and TRBJ1-2; TRBD1 is a possible D gene (6 bases). CDR1 is KGHSH, CDR2 LQKENI, per germline. The CDR3 is made up of 14 amino acids. The V end lost 8 bases, the J end lost 1 base, and 14 bases lay between the germline ends. The CDR3 DNA reads as TGTGCCAGCGCAGGGGACGGAAATAACTATGGCTACACCTTC. It translates to CASAGDGNNYGYTF.

The chain recombines TRBV19 with TRBJ2-1, with no clear D. The germline V gene has CDR1 LNHDA and CDR2 SQIVND (reference sequence). Trimming took off 3 bases at V and 3 bases at J, with 9 bases between the two ends. This CDR3 comprises 14 residues. Written as DNA, the CDR3 is TGTGCCAGTAGTATCATCTTATTCTACAATGAGCAGTTCTTC. This codes for CASSIILFYNEQFF.

The V and J genes are TRBV19 and TRBJ2-3, with a tentative D call TRBD2 (7 bases). The germline V gene has CDR1 LNHDA and CDR2 SQIVND (reference sequence). V lost 6 bases, J lost 6 bases, and 19 bases lay in between. The CDR3 runs to 15 residues. Written as DNA, the CDR3 is TGTGCCAGTAGCAATTGGTGGGAGGGGGGCGATACGCAGTATTTT. This translates into CASSNWWEGGDTQYF. Filled out from reference TRBV19 and TRBJ2-3, the complete variable domain reads DGGITQSPKYLFRKEGQNVTLSCEQNLNHDAMYWYRQDPGQGLRLIYYSQIVNDFQKGDIAEGYSVSREKKESFPLTVTSAQKNPTAFYLCASSNWWEGGDTQYFGPGTRLTVL.

This clone is a singleton in its sample. The chain links TRBV19 to TRBJ2-7, with a possible D match to TRBD1 (5 bases). The CDR3 is 14 amino acids. Trimming cost V 2 bases and J 5 bases, with 13 bases left between them. The V gene's germline CDR1 is LNHDA and CDR2 SQIVND (reference sequence). The DNA of the CDR3 is TGTGCCAGTAGTATACAGGGTCTCCTTCACGAGCAGTACTTC. This gives the protein CASSIQGLLHEQYF.

The chain combines TRBV15 with TRBJ1-5; no firm D call. CDR3 length: 15 amino acids. Germline lookup yields CDR1 LNHNV and CDR2 YYDKDF (reference sequence). The V end was cut by 0 bases, the J end by 7 bases, with 13 bases between. CDR3 loop: CATSRDLGSGQPQHF. The CDR3 bases are TGTGCCACCAGCAGAGATTTGGGGTCGGGACAGCCCCAGCATTTT.

V gene TRBV18 combines with J gene TRBJ1-2; 7 nucleotides align to TRBD1. The CDR3 sequence is 15 residues long. V lost 3 bases, J lost 0 bases, and 4 bases stayed unmatched. The V gene's germline CDR1 is KGHSH and CDR2 LQKENI. In DNA, the CDR3 is TGTGCCAGCTCACCTGCAGGGGGTGCTAACTATGGCTACACCTTC. This translates into CASSPAGGANYGYTF.

V gene TRBV7-6 combines with J gene TRBJ2-1; D is unclear. V was pared by 5 bases and J by 1 base, with 12 bases between. This CDR3 is built from 15 residues. CDR1 SGHVS and CDR2 FNYEAQ come from the germline V gene. The CDR3 is CASSPRVGSYNEQFF. The CDR3, as DNA: TGTGCCAGCAGCCCCCGGGTAGGATCCTACAATGAGCAGTTCTTC.

The chain is built from TRBV16 and TRBJ1-3; unclear D gene. CDR1 is KGHSY and CDR2 is FQNENV in the germline V gene. CDR3 size: 18 residues. Trimming took 0 bases from V and 1 from J, leaving 16 bases between them. CDR3 region: CASSQSTAKGTSGNTIYF. CDR3 bases: TGTGCCAGCAGCCAATCGACCGCCAAGGGCACGTCTGGAAACACCATATATTTT.

The genes are TRBV28 and TRBJ1-2, with a possible D match to TRBD1 (5 bases). The V gene lost 9 bases and the J gene lost 2 bases, with 10 bases spanning the gap. This CDR3 region has 12 residues. CDR1 is MDHEN and CDR2 is SYDVKM in the germline V gene. Here the CDR3 reads CASGDGNYGYTF. The CDR3 bases are TGTGCCAGTGGGGACGGGAACTATGGCTACACCTTC.

The chain is built from TRBV6-2 or TRBV6-3 and TRBJ2-1; 8 nucleotides agree with TRBD2. The trim removed 6 bases at V and 7 bases at J, leaving 8 bases unmatched. In germline, CDR1 is MNHEY, CDR2 SVGEGT. The CDR3 has 14 residues. The chain's CDR3 is CASSGLARPNEQFF. The CDR3 DNA follows: TGTGCCAGCAGCGGACTAGCTCGACCGAATGAGCAGTTCTTC.

This clone was counted only a few times. The chain carries TRBV30 and TRBJ2-7, with 11 bases fitting TRBD2. CDR1 is GTSNPN, CDR2 SVGIG, per germline (reference sequence). V was clipped by 6 bases and J by 2 bases; unmatched bases: 3. CDR3 length: 13 residues. In DNA form, the CDR3 reads TGTGCCTGTAAGGGACTAGCGGCCTACGAGCAGTACTTC. It is translated as CACKGLAAYEQYF. Full variable domain (rest looked up from reference TRBV30 and TRBJ2-7): SQTIHQWPATLVQPVGSPLSLECTVEGTSNPNLYWYRQAAGRGLQLLFYSVGIGQISSEVPQNLSASRPQDRQFILSSKKLLLSDSGFYLCACKGLAAYEQYFGPGTRLTVT.

This chain joins TRBV10-3 and TRBJ1-6; D might be TRBD1 (6 bases). Germline lookup yields CDR1 ENHRY and CDR2 SYGVKD. CDR3 length: 15 amino acids. The V and J ends lost 3 bases and 13 bases respectively, with 19 bases between them. The CDR3 DNA reads TGTGCCATCAGTGAATCCCCCACCACAGGGATTCCCCTCCACTTT. Protein product: CAISESPTTGIPLHF.

The chain employs TRBV9 and TRBJ1-6; D is possibly TRBD1 (6 bases). Germline CDR1 reads SGDLS; CDR2 reads YYNGEE. There are 13 residues in the CDR3. V dropped 4 bases and J dropped 7 bases, with 9 bases sitting between them. Written as DNA, the CDR3 is TGTGCCAGCAGCTACGGGACAAATTCACCCCTCCACTTT. It yields the protein CASSYGTNSPLHF.

This clone was seen more than once but under ten times. The chain has TRBV5-6 and TRBJ2-7; D is undetermined. The CDR3 runs to 12 residues. Germline V CDR1 and CDR2: SGHDT, YYEEEE. The V end was cut by 2 bases, the J end by 7 bases, with 10 bases between. CDR3 loop: CASSFQRQEQYF. DNA of the CDR3: TGTGCCAGCAGCTTTCAGCGTCAAGAGCAGTACTTC.

The chain uses TRBV3-1 (or the pseudogene TRBV3-2) and TRBJ1-2; D ambiguous. V was trimmed by 5 bases and J by 4 bases, leaving 8 bases between them. CDR1 is LGHDT, CDR2 YNNKEL, per germline (reference sequence). The CDR3 extends over 12 amino acids. Written as DNA, the CDR3 is TGTGCCAGCAGCTCCGTGGGCTATGGCTACACCTTC. Its protein is CASSSVGYGYTF.

This clone was seen just once. Germline and junction disagree at one end, which may indicate a read error. The rearrangement uses TRBV2 and TRBJ2-1, with a possible D match to TRBD2 (5 bases). CDR3 length equals 17 residues. The V gene's germline CDR1 is SNHLY and CDR2 FYNNEI. CDR3 coding DNA: TGTGCCAGCAGCGAAGATCCAGCGGAGAGCTCCTACAATGAGCAGTTCTTC. This sequence encodes CASSEDPAESSYNEQFF.

This chain joins TRBV6-2 or TRBV6-3 and TRBJ1-5; possibly TRBD1 for D (5 bases). V was pared by 5 bases and J by 7 bases, with 9 bases between. Germline V CDR1 and CDR2: MNHEY, SVGEGT. CDR3 length: 12 amino acids. CDR3 residues: CASSLGVQPQHF. The CDR3 DNA reads TGTGCCAGCAGTCTGGGGGTGCAGCCCCAGCATTTT.

The chain couples TRBV2 to TRBJ1-3, with 7 bases aligning to TRBD1. J was trimmed by 9 bases and V by 11 bases; bases with no gene match: 10. The CDR3 contains 12 residues. Looked up from germline, CDR1 is SNHLY and CDR2 is FYNNEI. CDR3 sequence (DNA): TGTGCCTCCCAACCAGGGGGGTCCACCATATATTTT. As protein: CASQPGGSTIYF.

The genes are TRBV28 and TRBJ1-3, with D maybe TRBD1 (5 bases). Germline CDR1 is MDHEN and CDR2 is SYDVKM. Trimming removed 2 bases from V and 2 bases from J, with 16 bases in between. CDR3 size: 17 residues. CDR3 DNA: TGTGCCAGCAGTTTAGACTCGGGACCCCTTCCTGGAAACACCATATATTTT. It encodes CASSLDSGPLPGNTIYF.

V and J are TRBV5-1 and TRBJ2-2; no reliable D call. V lost 0 bases and J lost 4, with 4 bases in between. Germline V gene lookup returns CDR1 SGHRS and CDR2 YFSETQ. CDR3 length equals 13 residues. CDR3 region: CASSLEVTGELFF. CDR3 bases: TGCGCCAGCAGCTTGGAAGTCACCGGGGAGCTGTTTTTT.

This clone came up a few times. CDR3 coding DNA: TGTGCCAGCAGCTTAGCGCAAGGCGGCCCTAATTCACCCCTCCACTTT. Protein sequence: CASSLAQGGPNSPLHF. The chain combines TRBV7-2 with TRBJ1-6; no definite D call. Germline V lookup: CDR1 SGHTA, CDR2 FQGNSA. V dropped 0 bases and J dropped 6 bases, with 12 bases sitting between them. The length of the CDR3 is 16 residues.

This chain connects TRBV7-3 to TRBJ2-5, with TRBD2 matching over 11 bases. Germline trimming cut 6 bases from V and 2 bases from J; bases unmatched to any gene: 11. CDR1 and CDR2 from the germline V gene are SGHTA and FQGTGA. The CDR3 is 17 amino acids. The CDR3 loop reads CASSWGRLAGRQETQYF. CDR3 DNA: TGTGCCAGCAGTTGGGGGAGACTAGCGGGAAGACAAGAGACCCAGTACTTC.

This clone was picked up a small number of times. This chain links TRBV13 with TRBJ2-6; 8 bases agree with TRBD1. The germline V gene has CDR1 PRHDT and CDR2 FYEKMQ (reference sequence). The length of the CDR3 is 19 residues. V shed 7 bases, J shed 5 bases, and the junction held 19 bases outside the gene matches. The CDR3 coding sequence is TGTGCCAGCACGCGGGCCCGGGACAGGAGCTCTGGGAGGGCCAACGTCCTGACTTTC. It yields the protein CASTRARDRSSGRANVLTF. The complete variable domain, with remaining parts taken from reference TRBV13 and TRBJ2-6, reads AAGVIQSPRHLIKEKRETATLKCYPIPRHDTVYWYQQGPGQDPQFLISFYEKMQSDKGSIPDRFSAQQFSDYHSELNMSSLELGDSALYFCASTRARDRSSGRANVLTFGAGSRLTVL.

CDR3 sequence reads: CASSELGDSHPYGYTF. The CDR3 coding sequence is TGTGCCAGCAGTGAATTAGGGGACAGTCATCCCTATGGCTACACCTTC. The chain carries TRBV25-1 and TRBJ1-2; 7 bases align to TRBD1. Germline V gives CDR1 MGHDK, CDR2 SYGVNS. Trimming removed 1 base from V and 4 bases from J; junction bases left unmatched: 9. This CDR3 spans 16 amino acids.

This clone is a singleton in its sample. The chain recombines TRBV7-2 with TRBJ1-5; D uncertain. In germline, CDR1 is SGHTA, CDR2 FQGNSA. The CDR3 runs 16 residues. V lost 4 bases, J lost 2 bases, and 15 bases lay in between. CDR3 residues: CASSSDPRSGNQPQHF. The CDR3 DNA reads TGTGCCAGCAGCTCGGACCCCAGGTCTGGCAATCAGCCCCAGCATTTT.

The chain combines TRBV5-4 with TRBJ2-3, with D perhaps given as TRBD1 or TRBD2 (5 bases each). The CDR3 covers 17 residues. Trimming cost V 4 bases and J 2 bases, with 20 bases left between them. Germline assignment: CDR1 SGHNT and CDR2 YYREEE (reference sequence). The CDR3 is CASSGGWGSAYTDTQYF. The CDR3 DNA follows: TGTGCCAGCAGCGGGGGATGGGGTAGCGCCTACACAGATACGCAGTATTTT.

Only a few counts were recorded for this clone. CDR3 amino acids: CASSLVGSNQPQHF. DNA of the CDR3: TGTGCCAGCAGCTTGGTTGGTAGCAATCAGCCCCAGCATTTT. V and J are TRBV5-4 and TRBJ1-5; D is ambiguous. V was trimmed by 0 bases and J by 0 bases, leaving 4 bases between them. The length of the CDR3 is 14 residues. The germline V gene encodes CDR1 SGHNT and CDR2 YYREEE (reference sequence).